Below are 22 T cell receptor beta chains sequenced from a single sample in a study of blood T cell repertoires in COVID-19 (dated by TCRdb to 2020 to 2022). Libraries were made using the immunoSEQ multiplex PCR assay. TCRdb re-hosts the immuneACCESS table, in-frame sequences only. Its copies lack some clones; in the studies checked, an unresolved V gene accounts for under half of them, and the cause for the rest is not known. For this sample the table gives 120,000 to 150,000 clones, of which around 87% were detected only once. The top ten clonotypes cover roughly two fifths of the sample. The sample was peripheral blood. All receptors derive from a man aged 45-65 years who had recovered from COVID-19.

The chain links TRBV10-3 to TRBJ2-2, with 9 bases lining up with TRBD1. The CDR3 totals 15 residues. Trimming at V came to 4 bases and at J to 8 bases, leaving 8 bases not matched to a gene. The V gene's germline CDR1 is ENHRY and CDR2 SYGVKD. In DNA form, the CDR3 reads TGTGCCATCAGTGGAACGGGACAGGGCATTGGGGAGCTGTTTTTT. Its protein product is CAISGTGQGIGELFF.

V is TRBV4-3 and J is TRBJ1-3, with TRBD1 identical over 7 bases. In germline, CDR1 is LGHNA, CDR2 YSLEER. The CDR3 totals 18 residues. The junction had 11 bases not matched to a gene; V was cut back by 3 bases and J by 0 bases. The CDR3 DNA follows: TGCGCCAGCAGCCATCGGACAGGAACTAACTTCTCTGGAAACACCATATATTTT. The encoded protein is CASSHRTGTNFSGNTIYF.

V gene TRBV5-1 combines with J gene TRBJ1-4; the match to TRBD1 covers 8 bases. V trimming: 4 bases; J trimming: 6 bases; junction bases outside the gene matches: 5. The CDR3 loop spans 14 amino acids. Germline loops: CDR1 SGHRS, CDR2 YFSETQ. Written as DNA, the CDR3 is TGCGCCAGCAGCCAACCGACAGGGGATGAAAAACTGTTTTTT. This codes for CASSQPTGDEKLFF.

As DNA, the CDR3 is TGTGCCAGCAGCTTGGCCGTCAGCAATCAGCCCCAGCATTTT. It encodes CASSLAVSNQPQHF. The chain recombines TRBV5-6 with TRBJ1-5; D not certain. CDR1 and CDR2 (germline): SGHDT, YYEEEE. V lost 0 bases and J lost 1, with 5 bases in between. The CDR3 loop spans 14 amino acids.

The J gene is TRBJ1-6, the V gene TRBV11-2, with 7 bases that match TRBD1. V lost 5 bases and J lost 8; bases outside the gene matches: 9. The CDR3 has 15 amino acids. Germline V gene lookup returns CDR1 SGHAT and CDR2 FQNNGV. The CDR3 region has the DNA TGTGCCAGCAGCCAAGGGACAGTTTCGTATTCACCCCTCCACTTT. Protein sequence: CASSQGTVSYSPLHF.

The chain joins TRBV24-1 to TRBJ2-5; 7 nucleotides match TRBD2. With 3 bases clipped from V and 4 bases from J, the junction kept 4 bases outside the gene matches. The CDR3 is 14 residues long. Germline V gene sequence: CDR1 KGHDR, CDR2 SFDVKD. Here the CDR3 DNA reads TGTGCCACCAGTGATCGAGCGGGGCCAGAGACCCAGTACTTC. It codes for CATSDRAGPETQYF.

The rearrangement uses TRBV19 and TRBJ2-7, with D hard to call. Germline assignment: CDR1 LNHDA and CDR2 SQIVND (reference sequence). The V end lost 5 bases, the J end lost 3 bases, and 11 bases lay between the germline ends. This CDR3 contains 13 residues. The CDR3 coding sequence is TGTGCCAGTAGTCCCGGCGGATTCTACGAGCAGTACTTC. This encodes CASSPGGFYEQYF.

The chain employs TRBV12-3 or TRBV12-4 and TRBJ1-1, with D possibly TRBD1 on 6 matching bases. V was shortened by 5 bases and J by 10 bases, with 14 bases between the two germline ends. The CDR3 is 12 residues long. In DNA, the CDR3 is TGTGCCAGCAGTCGAAACAGGGTCGGAGCTTTCTTT. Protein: CASSRNRVGAFF.

As DNA, the CDR3 is TGTGCCTGGAGTCAGGGTGATAACTATGGCTACACCTTC. Encoded protein: CAWSQGDNYGYTF. The chain carries TRBV30 and TRBJ1-2, with D perhaps TRBD1 (5 bases). Germline CDR1 reads GTSNPN; CDR2 reads SVGIG (reference sequence). The germline V and J ends were trimmed by 2 bases and 1 base, with 8 bases remaining between them. CDR3 length: 13 amino acids. The full variable domain, with the rest looked up from reference TRBV30 and TRBJ1-2, is SQTIHQWPATLVQPVGSPLSLECTVEGTSNPNLYWYRQAAGRGLQLLFYSVGIGQISSEVPQNLSASRPQDRQFILSSKKLLLSDSGFYLCAWSQGDNYGYTFGSGTRLTVV.

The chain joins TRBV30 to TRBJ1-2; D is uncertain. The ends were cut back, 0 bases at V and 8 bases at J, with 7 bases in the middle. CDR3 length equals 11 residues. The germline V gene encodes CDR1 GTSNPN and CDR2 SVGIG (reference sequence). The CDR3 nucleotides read TGTGCCTGGAGTGTACTATGGGGCTACACCTTC. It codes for CAWSVLWGYTF.

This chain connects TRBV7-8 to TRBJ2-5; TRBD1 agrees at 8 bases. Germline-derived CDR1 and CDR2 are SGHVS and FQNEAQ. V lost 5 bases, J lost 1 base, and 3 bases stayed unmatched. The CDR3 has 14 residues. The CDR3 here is CASSRGTGQETQYF. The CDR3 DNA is TGTGCCAGCAGCAGGGGGACAGGCCAAGAGACCCAGTACTTC.

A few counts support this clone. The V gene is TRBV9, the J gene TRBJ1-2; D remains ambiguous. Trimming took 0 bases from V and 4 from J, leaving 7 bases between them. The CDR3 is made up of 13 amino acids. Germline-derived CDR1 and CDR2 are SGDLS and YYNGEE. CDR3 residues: CASSVDMSYGYTF. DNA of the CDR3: TGTGCCAGCAGCGTAGATATGAGCTATGGCTACACCTTC.

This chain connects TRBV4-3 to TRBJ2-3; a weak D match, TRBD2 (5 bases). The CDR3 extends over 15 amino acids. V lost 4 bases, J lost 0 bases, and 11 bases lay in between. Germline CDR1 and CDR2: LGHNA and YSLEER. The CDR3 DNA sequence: TGCGCCAGCAGCCTGACGGGGATCAGCACAGATACGCAGTATTTT. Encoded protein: CASSLTGISTDTQYF.

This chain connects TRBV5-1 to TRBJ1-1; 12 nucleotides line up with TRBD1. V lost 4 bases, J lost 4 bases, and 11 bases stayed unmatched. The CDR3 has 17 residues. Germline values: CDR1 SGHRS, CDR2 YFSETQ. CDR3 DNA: TGCGCCAGCAGCCGCGCCGGGACAGGGGGCCGTGGCACTGAAGCTTTCTTT. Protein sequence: CASSRAGTGGRGTEAFF.

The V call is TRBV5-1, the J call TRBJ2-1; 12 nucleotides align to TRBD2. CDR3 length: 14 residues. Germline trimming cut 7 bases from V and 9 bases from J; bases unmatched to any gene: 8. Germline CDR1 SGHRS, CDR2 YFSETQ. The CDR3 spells CASRDGLAGSEQFF. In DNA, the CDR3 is TGCGCCAGCCGTGACGGACTAGCGGGGAGTGAGCAGTTCTTC.

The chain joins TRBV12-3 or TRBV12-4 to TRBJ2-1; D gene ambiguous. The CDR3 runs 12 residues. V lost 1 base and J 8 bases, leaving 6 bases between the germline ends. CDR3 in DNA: TGTGCCAGCAGTTTAGGGCAGTATGAGCAGTTCTTC. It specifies CASSLGQYEQFF.

The CDR3 DNA follows: TGTGCCAGCAGCTCGCAGGGGGCCCGAGAGACCCAGTACTTC. Its translation is CASSSQGARETQYF. The genes are TRBV7-2 and TRBJ2-5; the match to TRBD1 covers 8 bases. Per the germline V gene, CDR1 is SGHTA and CDR2 is FQGNSA. The J segment lost 4 bases and the V segment lost 4 bases, leaving 5 bases of the junction unmatched. The CDR3 length is 14 residues.

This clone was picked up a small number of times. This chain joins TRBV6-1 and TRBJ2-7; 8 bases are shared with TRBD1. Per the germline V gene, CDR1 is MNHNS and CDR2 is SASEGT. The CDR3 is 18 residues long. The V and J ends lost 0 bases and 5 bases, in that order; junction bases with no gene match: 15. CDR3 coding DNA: TGTGCCAGCAGTGAAGCGCGGCAGGGGGCTTTCGGGGACGACGAGCAGTACTTC. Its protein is CASSEARQGAFGDDEQYF.

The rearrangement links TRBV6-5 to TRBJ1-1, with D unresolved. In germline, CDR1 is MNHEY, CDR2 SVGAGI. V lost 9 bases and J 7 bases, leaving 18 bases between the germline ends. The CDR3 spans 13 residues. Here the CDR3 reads CASARGQAGEAFF. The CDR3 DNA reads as TGTGCCAGTGCTAGAGGCCAAGCTGGTGAAGCTTTCTTT.

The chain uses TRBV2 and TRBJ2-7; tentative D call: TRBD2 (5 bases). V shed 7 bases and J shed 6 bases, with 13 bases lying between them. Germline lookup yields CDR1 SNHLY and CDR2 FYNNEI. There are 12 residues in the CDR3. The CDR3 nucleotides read TGTGCCAGCATCGGGGTACTGGGCGAGCAGTACTTC. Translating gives CASIGVLGEQYF.

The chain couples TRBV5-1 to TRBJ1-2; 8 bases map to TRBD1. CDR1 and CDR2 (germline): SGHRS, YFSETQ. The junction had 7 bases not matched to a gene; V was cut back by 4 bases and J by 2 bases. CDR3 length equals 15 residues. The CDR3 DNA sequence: TGCGCCAGCAGCATGGGGACAGGATTCAACTATGGCTACACCTTC. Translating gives CASSMGTGFNYGYTF.

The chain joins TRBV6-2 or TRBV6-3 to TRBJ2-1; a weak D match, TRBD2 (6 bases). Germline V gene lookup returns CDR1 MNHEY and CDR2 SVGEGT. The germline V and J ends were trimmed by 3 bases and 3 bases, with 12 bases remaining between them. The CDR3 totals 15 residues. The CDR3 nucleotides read TGTGCCAGCAGTTATCGGCGGGGCCTCTACAATGAGCAGTTCTTC. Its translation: CASSYRRGLYNEQFF.